What follows describes a single TCR beta chain. What it recognizes is unknown. These data belong to a study of beta chain features in type 1 diabetes. Study-wide background: Patients and healthy donors were similar in age, gender and cell yields. Study-wide results and limits: Sequencing from cDNA could over-represent high-TCR-expressing cells. Whatever favoring of shorter templates PCR might show would apply equally to patients and controls. Type 1 diabetes patients had moderately but significantly shorter TCRB CDR3s in all four CD4+ subsets. Type 1 diabetes patients had fewer VDJ junction insertions and more deletions.

Germline V lookup: CDR1 ENHRY, CDR2 SYGVKD. V lost 5 bases, J lost 5 bases, and 12 bases lay in between. The CDR3 has 13 amino acids. The authors reverse transcribed all of the isolated RNA, so sequencing captured expressed TCRB transcripts. Clones were read by immunoSEQ multiplex PCR, and TCRdb kept only the in-frame ones, dropping some. Seen here are under 300,000 clones, around 21% observed once, and the top ten hold around 0.028%. Source material: naive CD4+ T cells from blood. The receptor was derived from a woman aged 40 to 49 with type 1 diabetes. The genes are TRBV10-3 and TRBJ2-5; perhaps TRBD1 as D (6 bases). In DNA form, the CDR3 reads TGTGCCATCAGTCCAGGGGACCTGGAGACCCAGTACTTC. Amino acid sequence: CAISPGDLETQYF.